Here is one T cell receptor (beta chain) with its context. The data belong to a study of CD8+ T cells in alopecia areata. Samples from alopecia areata patients were lesional scalp punch biopsies and peripheral blood. The CDR3 has 12 amino acids. Between the trimmed V and J ends, which lost 3 bases and 6 bases, there was a span of 6 bases. Germline V lookup: CDR1 LNHNV, CDR2 YYDKDF (reference sequence). Sequencing templates came from extracted RNA that was reverse transcribed into cDNA. Some clones are missing from TCRdb's copy, which holds only in-frame ones; the method was immunoSEQ multiplex PCR. The sample contains about 200,000 clones, about 60% of which appear only once.

The source of this sequence is a human donor with alopecia areata. The rearrangement joins TRBV15 to TRBJ2-1; D gene ambiguous. The sequencing here drew on CD4+ T cells sorted from blood, taken at week 0. CDR3 region: CATSSLGNEQFF. The DNA for the CDR3 is TGTGCCACCAGCAGCCTAGGCAATGAGCAGTTCTTC.